This T cell receptor (beta chain) was recorded in a study of T cells in Graves' hyperthyroidism and ophthalmopathy. About the study: Prior to any treatment, at the point of initial diagnosis, peripheral blood was collected. The study, taken as a whole, reports: Ophthalmopathy prediction by the model preceded onset by a median about 6 months.

This CDR3 has 15 residues. Germline lookup yields CDR1 MNHEY and CDR2 SMNVEV (reference sequence). V lost 6 bases, J lost 4 bases, and 12 bases stayed unmatched. This clonotype was seen at least ten times. Its specificity is unknown. Exclusion followed for patients with uncontrolled infection, other autoimmune disease, pregnancy or lactation. Amplified TCR beta CDR3 regions came from RNA transcripts. HTBI primers were the set used in a first-round RT-PCR of the TCR CDR3. TCRdb independently ran MiXCR on the multiplex PCR reads; one entry per CDR3 protein. The table has over 300,000 distinct CDR3 sequences, about 13% seen once; the top ten hold 34%.

The chain carries TRBV27 and TRBJ2-7, with 7 bases lining up with TRBD2. Sequencing used blood. The receptor was derived from a woman aged 40 to 50 with Graves' ophthalmopathy. The CDR3 nucleotides read TGTGCCAGCAGAGACCTAGCGGTGGGGGAATACGAGCAGTACTTC. This translates into CASRDLAVGEYEQYF.